This T cell receptor beta chain emerged from a study of CD8 T cells in Susac syndrome. TEMRA cells were FACS-enriched, unlike CD8+ and CD4+ T cells, which were negatively isolated. This clonotype has only one observation. CDR1 and CDR2 (germline): LGHNA, YSLEER. The V end was cut by 0 bases, the J end by 3 bases, with 24 bases between. The CDR3 extends over 19 amino acids. A quantity of about 0.5 to 1 ug RNA underwent reverse transcription using random hexamers. From the immunoSEQ multiplex PCR reads, TCRdb called clonotypes with MiXCR, one entry per CDR3 protein. The table shows approximately 210,000 distinct CDR3 sequences, with about 95% occurring only once.

The TCR originated in a human donor with Susac syndrome. The chain links TRBV4-3 to TRBJ2-7; D might be TRBD1 (6 bases). Sequenced input: CD4+ T cells from PBMCs. This CDR3 reads CASSQESTGPQEFLYEQYF. In DNA, the CDR3 is TGCGCCAGCAGCCAAGAATCTACAGGGCCCCAGGAGTTTCTCTACGAGCAGTACTTC.